These 23 T cell receptor beta chains share one sample of origin, sequenced in a study of blood T cell repertoires in COVID-19. Clones were sequenced by immunoSEQ multiplex PCR, and TCRdb holds only the in-frame ones, with some missing. The data contain about 230,000 clones, roughly 84% of them singletons. The sequenced sample consisted of peripheral blood. The receptors stem from a man aged 40-49 years with acute or convalescent COVID-19.

V is TRBV6-4 and J is TRBJ2-1; no reliable D call. The germline gives CDR1 MRHNA, CDR2 SNTAGT. The V and J ends lost 3 bases and 4 bases respectively, with 7 bases between them. This CDR3 is 13 amino acids long. For the CDR3, the DNA is TGTGCCAGCAGTGAACAACCTTACAATGAGCAGTTCTTC. Translation: CASSEQPYNEQFF.

This chain joins TRBV6-5 and TRBJ2-7; perhaps TRBD2 as D (5 bases). From germline, CDR1 is MNHEY and CDR2 SVGAGI. V dropped 10 bases and J dropped 3 bases, with 16 bases sitting between them. CDR3 length: 13 amino acids. The CDR3, as DNA: TGTGCCATCCAAAGGGCCGGGGACTACGAGCAGTACTTC. As protein: CAIQRAGDYEQYF.

This chain joins TRBV4-1 and TRBJ2-7, with TRBD2 matching over 8 bases. The CDR3 spans 15 residues. Germline V gene lookup returns CDR1 MGHRA and CDR2 YSYEKL. V lost 5 bases, J lost 2 bases, and 8 bases stayed unmatched. CDR3 coding DNA: TGCGCCAGCAGCTATGTGGTAGCGGGGACCTACGAGCAGTACTTC. Its translation is CASSYVVAGTYEQYF.

CDR3 residues: CASTSSGGSYNEQFF. The DNA for the CDR3 is TGTGCCAGTACCTCGAGCGGGGGGTCCTACAATGAGCAGTTCTTC. The V and J genes are TRBV19 and TRBJ2-1; 9 nucleotides agree with TRBD2. The CDR3 has 15 amino acids. V was clipped by 7 bases and J by 1 base; unmatched bases: 5. Germline V gene lookup returns CDR1 LNHDA and CDR2 SQIVND (reference sequence).

The chain employs TRBV5-1 and TRBJ1-2, with a possible D match to TRBD1 (6 bases). CDR3 length: 14 amino acids. Germline values: CDR1 SGHRS, CDR2 YFSETQ. The V gene lost 2 bases and the J gene lost 8 bases, with 16 bases spanning the gap. For the CDR3, the DNA is TGCGCCAGCAGCTTTCTAGCCCAGGGGTGGGGCTACACCTTC. This sequence encodes CASSFLAQGWGYTF.

This chain uses TRBV6-5 with TRBJ2-7; a possible D gene is TRBD1 (6 bases). There are 13 residues in the CDR3. The V end was cut by 10 bases, the J end by 3 bases, with 16 bases between. Germline V gene data show CDR1 as MNHEY and CDR2 as SVGAGI. The CDR3 region has the DNA TGTGCCATTCTATCGGACAGTCTCTACGAGCAGTACTTC. It translates to CAILSDSLYEQYF.

This chain uses TRBV19 with TRBJ1-1; the match to TRBD1 covers 8 bases. Trimming took 3 bases from V and 6 from J; bases not matched to a gene: 6. The CDR3 extends over 14 amino acids. The germline CDR1 and CDR2 sequences are LNHDA and SQIVND (reference sequence). CDR3 sequence reads: CASSMTGALAEAFF. Here the CDR3 DNA reads TGTGCCAGTAGTATGACAGGGGCGTTGGCTGAAGCTTTCTTT.

The chain is built from TRBV4-3 and TRBJ2-3, with 7 bases identical to TRBD2. Trimming took 4 bases from V and 0 from J; bases not matched to a gene: 10. The CDR3 loop spans 17 amino acids. Germline assignment: CDR1 LGHNA and CDR2 YSLEER. CDR3 sequence reads: CASSPTLADTSTDTQYF. For the CDR3, the DNA is TGCGCCAGCAGCCCAACCCTAGCGGATACTAGCACAGATACGCAGTATTTT.

V gene TRBV4-1 combines with J gene TRBJ1-5, with D tentatively TRBD1 (6 bases). This CDR3 is built from 15 residues. The germline V gene encodes CDR1 MGHRA and CDR2 YSYEKL. V was clipped by 0 bases and J by 5 bases, with 11 bases between them. CDR3 sequence: CASSQDRGSYQPQHF. DNA of the CDR3: TGCGCCAGCAGCCAAGACAGGGGTAGTTATCAGCCCCAGCATTTT.

This clone was seen only a few times. The V gene is TRBV6-4, the J gene TRBJ2-2; 11 bases map to TRBD2. Germline V gene data show CDR1 as MRHNA and CDR2 as SNTAGT. The CDR3 is 15 amino acids. Losses at the gene ends were 3 bases for V and 3 bases for J; bases not matched to a gene: 0. The CDR3, as DNA: TGTGCCAGCAGTGAACTAGCGGGGGACACCGGGGAGCTGTTTTTT. Translating it yields CASSELAGDTGELFF.

The chain carries TRBV19 and TRBJ2-1, with 13 bases that match TRBD2. CDR1 and CDR2 from the germline V gene are LNHDA and SQIVND (reference sequence). The CDR3 spans 15 residues. V was pared by 5 bases and J by 7 bases, with 5 bases of the junction left unmatched. CDR3 nucleotides: TGTGCCAGTAGTGCAACTAGCGGGGGGGTAAATGAGCAGTTCTTC. Translating it yields CASSATSGGVNEQFF.

The gene calls are TRBV2 and TRBJ1-4; 8 bases agree with TRBD1. Germline CDR1 and CDR2: SNHLY and FYNNEI. CDR3 length equals 13 residues. The J segment lost 8 bases and the V segment lost 6 bases, leaving 5 bases of the junction unmatched. CDR3 sequence (DNA): TGTGCCAGCAGACAGGGGGACCGGGAAAAACTGTTTTTT. It is translated as CASRQGDREKLFF.

This chain joins TRBV6-4 and TRBJ1-5; perhaps TRBD1 as D (5 bases). V was trimmed by 9 bases and J by 0 bases, leaving 21 bases between them. Germline V gives CDR1 MRHNA, CDR2 SNTAGT. The CDR3 totals 17 residues. The chain's CDR3 is CARPCGRGWNSNQPQHF. Written as DNA, the CDR3 is TGTGCCAGGCCATGTGGGCGGGGGTGGAATAGCAATCAGCCCCAGCATTTT.

The rearrangement links TRBV5-5 to TRBJ1-1, with 8 bases matching TRBD1. The CDR3 has 13 residues. Germline CDR1 and CDR2: SGHKS and YYEKEE (reference sequence). Trimming at V came to 4 bases and at J to 11 bases, leaving 10 bases not matched to a gene. The CDR3 is CASSLDREFQAFF. CDR3 nucleotides: TGTGCCAGCAGCCTGGACAGGGAGTTTCAGGCTTTCTTT. The variable domain in full, with the rest retrieved from reference TRBV5-5 and TRBJ1-1, is DAGVTQSPTHLIKTRGQQVTLRCSPISGHKSVSWYQQVLGQGPQFIFQYYEKEERGRGNFPDRFSARQFPNYSSELNVNALLLGDSALYLCASSLDREFQAFFGQGTRLTVV.

The chain joins TRBV7-2 to TRBJ1-1; TRBD1 is a possible D gene (5 bases). This CDR3 spans 15 amino acids. Per the germline V gene, CDR1 is SGHTA and CDR2 is FQGNSA. Deletions cut 2 bases from V and 3 bases from J, with 13 bases between. Here the CDR3 reads CASSLNLGGDTEAFF. CDR3 nucleotides: TGTGCCAGCAGCTTAAACCTCGGAGGGGACACTGAAGCTTTCTTT.

The chain is built from TRBV5-4 and TRBJ2-5, with D maybe TRBD2 (6 bases). CDR3 length: 12 amino acids. Looked up from germline, CDR1 is SGHNT and CDR2 is YYREEE (reference sequence). CDR3: CATGDGRETQYF. The CDR3 DNA follows: TGTGCGACGGGAGACGGGCGAGAGACCCAGTACTTC.

The chain joins TRBV6-2 or TRBV6-3 to TRBJ2-1; D unresolved. Germline lookup yields CDR1 MNHEY and CDR2 SVGEGT. V shed 5 bases and J shed 0 bases, with 8 bases lying between them. The CDR3 is 14 amino acids. CDR3 coding DNA: TGTGCCAGCAGTATAGAGAGCTCCTACAATGAGCAGTTCTTC. This sequence encodes CASSIESSYNEQFF.

This clone showed up just once. The rearrangement uses TRBV4-2 and TRBJ1-4; D uncertain. V was cut by 1 base and J by 6 bases, with 15 bases left in between. The CDR3 is 16 amino acids. Germline assignment: CDR1 LGHNA and CDR2 YNFKEQ. In DNA, the CDR3 is TGTGCCAGCAGCCAAGTTAACGGGAAGGAACATGAAAAACTGTTTTTT. Its protein product is CASSQVNGKEHEKLFF.

V is TRBV29-1 and J is TRBJ2-3; 10 bases map to TRBD2. The V gene's germline CDR1 is SQVTM and CDR2 ANQGSEA. V was pared by 7 bases and J by 0 bases, with 1 base of the junction left unmatched. CDR3 size: 13 residues. CDR3 DNA: TGCAGCGGGACTAGCGGTAGCACAGATACGCAGTATTTT. It specifies CSGTSGSTDTQYF.

The chain combines TRBV19 with TRBJ2-3; unclear D gene. The CDR3 runs to 15 residues. V was trimmed by 3 bases and J by 0 bases, leaving 10 bases between them. Germline V gene sequence: CDR1 LNHDA, CDR2 SQIVND (reference sequence). DNA of the CDR3: TGTGCCAGTAGTATTACCGAACAGAGCACAGATACGCAGTATTTT. This codes for CASSITEQSTDTQYF.

CDR3 sequence: CASSQDSGLALGSYNEQFF. CDR3 nucleotide sequence: TGTGCCAGCAGCCAAGACTCGGGACTAGCCCTTGGGTCCTACAATGAGCAGTTCTTC. The chain joins TRBV14 to TRBJ2-1; TRBD2 matches 9 bases. The germline V gene has CDR1 SGHDN and CDR2 FVKESK. The CDR3 extends over 19 amino acids. Trimming cost V 0 bases and J 1 base; bases outside gene matches: 10.

The table lists this clone with a few counts. The chain uses TRBV13 and TRBJ1-1; TRBD1 might be the D (6 bases). The CDR3 sequence is 16 residues long. V was trimmed by 5 bases and J by 1 base, leaving 17 bases between them. CDR1 and CDR2 from the germline V gene are PRHDT and FYEKMQ (reference sequence). The CDR3 sequence is CASSENPQGRNTEAFF. CDR3 in DNA: TGTGCCAGCAGCGAAAACCCCCAGGGGCGGAACACTGAAGCTTTCTTT.

The chain couples TRBV19 to TRBJ2-3; 9 positions agree with TRBD2. CDR1 is LNHDA and CDR2 is SQIVND in the germline V gene (reference sequence). CDR3 length equals 16 residues. J was trimmed by 5 bases and V by 5 bases; bases with no gene match: 11. CDR3 sequence reads: CASSPSSGGRQDTQYF. The CDR3, as DNA: TGTGCCAGTAGTCCCTCGAGCGGGGGGAGACAAGATACGCAGTATTTT.